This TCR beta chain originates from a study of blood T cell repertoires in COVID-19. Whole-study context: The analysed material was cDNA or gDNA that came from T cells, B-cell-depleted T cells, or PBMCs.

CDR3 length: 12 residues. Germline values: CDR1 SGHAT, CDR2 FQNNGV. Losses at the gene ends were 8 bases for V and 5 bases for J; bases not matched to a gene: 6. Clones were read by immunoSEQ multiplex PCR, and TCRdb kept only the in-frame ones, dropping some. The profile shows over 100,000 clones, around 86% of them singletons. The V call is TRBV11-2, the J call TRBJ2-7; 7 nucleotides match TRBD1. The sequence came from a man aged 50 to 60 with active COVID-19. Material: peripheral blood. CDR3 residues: CASEGQSHEQYF. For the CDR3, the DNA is TGTGCCAGCGAGGGACAGTCCCACGAGCAGTACTTC.